The 7 T cell receptor beta chains presented below share a single source sample, sequenced in a study of T cells in Graves' hyperthyroidism and ophthalmopathy (dated 2019 in TCRdb). To prepare the library, multiplex PCR was applied. For sequencing, an Illumina HiSeq 2000 was employed. TCR beta CDR3 regions were amplified from RNA transcripts. The first round of RT-PCR for the TCR CDR3 was performed with the HTBI primer set and the Qiagen OneStep RT-PCR kit. The public reads were reprocessed in TCRdb via fastp at Q25 and MiXCR, keeping in-frame beta chains. Merged by CDR3 protein, the rows form single entries marked with the most common genes and DNA. The sample includes around 290,000 distinct CDR3 sequences, with about an eighth observed a single time. The leading ten clones occupy roughly 7.5% of the sample. The source material was blood. All receptors derive from a woman in her 30s with Graves' hyperthyroidism that later progressed to Graves' ophthalmopathy.

The table lists this clonotype with many counts. J is TRBJ1-5 and V is TRBV24-1, with 7 bases lining up with TRBD1. Germline V CDR1 and CDR2: KGHDR, SFDVKD. The junction had 7 bases not matched to a gene; V was cut back by 9 bases and J by 0 bases. The CDR3 extends over 15 amino acids. The CDR3 sequence: CATPDRDDSNQPQHF. The CDR3 DNA is TGTGCCACCCCCGACAGGGACGATAGCAATCAGCCCCAGCATTTT.

A word on this clonotype: This may stem from a read error, because a much larger clone lies one nucleotide away. V is TRBV20-1 and J is TRBJ2-1, with D possibly being TRBD2 (5 bases). Germline CDR1 DFQATT, CDR2 SNEGSKA (reference sequence). CDR3 length: 15 amino acids. The CDR3 nucleotides read TGCAGTGCTTGCCGGGATCTAAGCTCCTACAATGAGCGGTTCTTC. Translation gives CSACRDLSSYNERFF.

This clonotype was counted many times. The rearrangement uses TRBV6-1 and TRBJ2-3; D is perhaps TRBD2 (6 bases). Trimming removed 6 bases from V and 5 bases from J, with 15 bases in between. Germline lookup yields CDR1 MNHNS and CDR2 SASEGT. This CDR3 has 14 amino acids. The CDR3 is CASSNVASVDTQYF. The CDR3 bases are TGTGCCAGCAGCAACGTGGCTAGCGTAGATACGCAGTATTTT.

This clonotype was seen ten or more times. The chain's CDR3 is CASSSQWSGLSYEQYF. CDR3 bases: TGTGCCAGCAGCTCCCAATGGAGCGGCTTATCCTACGAGCAGTACTTC. The rearrangement uses TRBV7-9 and TRBJ2-7, with a tentative D call TRBD2 (5 bases). CDR3 length: 16 amino acids. Germline CDR1 and CDR2: SEHNR and FQNEAQ (reference sequence). The V and J ends lost 4 bases and 1 base respectively, with 17 bases between them.

This clonotype was seen ten or more times. The chain has TRBV7-9 and TRBJ1-1; D is unclear. V was cut by 5 bases and J by 4 bases, with 11 bases left in between. Germline-derived CDR1 and CDR2 are SEHNR and FQNEAQ (reference sequence). The CDR3 is 13 amino acids. CDR3 bases: TGTGCCAGCAGCGCCTATGGAGGCACTGAAGCTTTCTTT. It translates to CASSAYGGTEAFF.

This clonotype was seen ten or more times. The gene calls are TRBV28 and TRBJ2-3; D unclear. The germline V and J ends were trimmed by 10 bases and 1 base, with 12 bases remaining between them. The CDR3 consists of 13 residues. CDR1 is MDHEN, CDR2 SYDVKM, per germline. CDR3 bases: TGTGCCACATGCCCCAGCCGCACAGATACGCAGTATTTT. It is translated as CATCPSRTDTQYF.

CDR3 in amino acids: CASSESYVAGVTNEQFF. The CDR3 DNA follows: TGTGCCAGCAGTGAGTCTTACGTAGCGGGAGTTACGAATGAGCAGTTCTTC. The chain recombines TRBV25-1 with TRBJ2-1, with 9 bases fitting TRBD2. V was clipped by 3 bases and J by 7 bases; unmatched bases: 13. CDR3 size: 17 residues. Germline CDR1 MGHDK, CDR2 SYGVNS. Full variable domain (missing parts from reference TRBV25-1 and TRBJ2-1): EADIYQTPRYLVIGTGKKITLECSQTMGHDKMYWYQQDPGMELHLIHYSYGVNSTEKGDLSSESTVSRIRTEHFPLTLESARPSHTSQYLCASSESYVAGVTNEQFFGPGTRLTVL.